This entry describes one T cell receptor (beta chain). This sample stems from a study of shared T cell receptors in the human thymus. J was trimmed by 5 bases and V by 7 bases; bases with no gene match: 9. The CDR3 has 13 residues. Germline V lookup: CDR1 GTSNPN, CDR2 SVGIG (reference sequence). Profiling relied on immunoSEQ multiplex PCR, and the TCRdb table lists in-frame clones only, not all of them. The sample includes more than 550,000 clones, more than 75% of them seen just once. These data were also filed under a second study, of human thymus T cells. That work adds: Having corrective surgery for congenital heart defects, healthy Finnish infants were the ones who donated. The thymus was resected at corrective cardiac surgery. Among thymic and blood repertoires, usage of V and J genes appeared biased. Reports from related research described highly overlapping thymic repertoires among unrelated individuals.

This clonotype was obtained from a boy under two years old with a congenital heart defect. The sequenced sample consisted of thymocytes. V usage is TRBV30 and J usage is TRBJ2-7; 9 nucleotides agree with TRBD1. CDR3 region: CAYTEQGANEQYF. The CDR3 DNA sequence: TGTGCCTACACGGAACAGGGGGCGAACGAGCAGTACTTC.